Below are 20 T cell receptor beta chains sequenced from a single sample in a study of cytomegalovirus exposure and HLA in healthy donors (dated by TCRdb to between 2016 and 2019). The method was the immunoSEQ multiplex PCR assay. TCRdb carries this immuneACCESS record with in-frame sequences only. Its versions omit some clonotypes, under half of them owing to an unresolved V gene in the studies checked, with the rest unexplained. The sample table contains fewer than 200,000 clones; only one count was recorded for roughly 85% of them. Approximately 16% of the sample is held by the ten biggest clonotypes. The sample was PBMCs. The receptors shown here come from a man aged 18-30 years in good health and CMV-seropositive.

This clone was observed a few times. This chain uses TRBV7-9 with TRBJ1-5; the match to TRBD1 covers 7 bases. The V gene end was trimmed by 5 bases and the J gene end by 0 bases; junction bases not matched to a gene: 4. The CDR3 contains 15 residues. The V gene's germline CDR1 is SEHNR and CDR2 FQNEAQ (reference sequence). The DNA of the CDR3 is TGTGCCAGCAGCCAGGGACAGAGTAGCAATCAGCCCCAGCATTTT. It is translated as CASSQGQSSNQPQHF. Using reference TRBV7-9 and TRBJ1-5 for the parts outside the CDR3, the full variable domain is DTGVSQNPRHKITKRGQNVTFRCDPISEHNRLYWYRQTLGQGPEFLTYFQNEAQLEKSRLLSDRFSAERPKGSFSTLEIQRTEQGDSAMYLCASSQGQSSNQPQHFGDGTRLSIL.

The chain is built from TRBV7-9 and TRBJ1-1; D not certain. The length of the CDR3 is 14 residues. V lost 5 bases, J lost 4 bases, and 14 bases lay in between. CDR1 is SEHNR and CDR2 is FQNEAQ in the germline V gene (reference sequence). CDR3 in DNA: TGTGCCAGCAGCCCATACGGTCGTGCCACTGAAGCTTTCTTT. This gives the protein CASSPYGRATEAFF.

The chain has TRBV2 and TRBJ2-3; possible D gene TRBD2, 6 bases. The length of the CDR3 is 14 residues. V was clipped by 4 bases and J by 6 bases, with 14 bases between them. Germline V CDR1 and CDR2: SNHLY, FYNNEI. Here the CDR3 reads CASSAGTPMDTQYF. The DNA for the CDR3 is TGTGCCAGCAGTGCAGGGACTCCGATGGATACGCAGTATTTT.

The chain is built from TRBV28 and TRBJ1-2; D might be TRBD1 (5 bases). CDR1 and CDR2 (germline): MDHEN, SYDVKM. V was trimmed by 8 bases and J by 7 bases, leaving 20 bases between them. This CDR3 spans 14 amino acids. CDR3 protein: CASYLGGYGFGYTF. The CDR3 bases are TGTGCCAGCTACCTGGGGGGGTATGGGTTTGGCTACACCTTC.

The rearrangement links TRBV28 to TRBJ2-4, with TRBD2 matching over 10 bases. The ends lost 8 bases at V and 5 bases at J; junction bases unmatched: 9. Germline V gene sequence: CDR1 MDHEN, CDR2 SYDVKM. The CDR3 runs 15 residues. The CDR3 nucleotides are TGTGCCAGCTCGCCTGGGACTAGCGAACAAAACATTCAGTACTTC. It specifies CASSPGTSEQNIQYF.

The gene calls are TRBV5-1 and TRBJ2-7; 8 bases are shared with TRBD1. Unmatched junction bases numbered 5, after V lost 0 bases and J lost 3 bases. The CDR3 consists of 15 residues. Germline V gene sequence: CDR1 SGHRS, CDR2 YFSETQ. For the CDR3, the DNA is TGCGCCAGCAGCTTGGGCGGACAGGGTGGCTACGAGCAGTACTTC. Translated, it gives CASSLGGQGGYEQYF.

A few counts support this clone. The CDR3 region is CASRTVNTGELFF. DNA for the CDR3: TGTGCCAGTAGGACAGTTAACACCGGGGAGCTGTTTTTT. J is TRBJ2-2 and V is TRBV19; D may be TRBD1 (5 bases). Trimming took off 6 bases at V and 2 bases at J, with 7 bases between the two ends. From germline, CDR1 is LNHDA and CDR2 SQIVND (reference sequence). CDR3 size: 13 residues.

The chain employs TRBV11-3 and TRBJ2-3; perhaps TRBD1 as D (5 bases). CDR1 is SGHNT and CDR2 is YENEEA in the germline V gene. Trimming took 1 base from V and 2 from J, leaving 7 bases between them. There are 14 residues in the CDR3. CDR3 protein: CASSLGQLTDTQYF. DNA of the CDR3: TGTGCCAGCAGCTTAGGACAGCTCACAGATACGCAGTATTTT.

The chain uses TRBV27 and TRBJ2-3; a possible D gene is TRBD1 (7 bases). V was pared by 3 bases and J by 4 bases, with 14 bases between. The CDR3 totals 15 residues. Germline V gene lookup returns CDR1 MNHEY and CDR2 SMNVEV (reference sequence). CDR3 bases: TGTGCCAGCAGTTTTGGGCAGGGGGGCGCAGATACGCAGTATTTT. Its translation is CASSFGQGGADTQYF.

The CDR3 region has the DNA TGCGCCAGCAGCCATAGCGGGGGTAATCACGATGAGCAGTTCTTC. Translated: CASSHSGGNHDEQFF. The rearrangement joins TRBV4-1 to TRBJ2-1; 9 positions match TRBD2. The ends lost 3 bases at V and 8 bases at J; junction bases unmatched: 8. This CDR3 has 15 residues. Germline V gene sequence: CDR1 MGHRA, CDR2 YSYEKL.

J is TRBJ2-3 and V is TRBV9, with D possibly being TRBD2 (5 bases). The V gene's germline CDR1 is SGDLS and CDR2 YYNGEE. V gave up 3 bases and J gave up 4 bases, with 12 bases separating them. The length of the CDR3 is 14 residues. Written as DNA, the CDR3 is TGTGCCAGCAGCGAGACTACCACTCCAGATACGCAGTATTTT. It codes for CASSETTTPDTQYF.

V and J are TRBV28 and TRBJ1-4; D gene unclear. Per the germline V gene, CDR1 is MDHEN and CDR2 is SYDVKM. The CDR3 consists of 13 residues. Trimming stripped 4 bases from V and 8 bases from J, with 11 bases between. Here the CDR3 reads CASSYSTGEKLFF. The CDR3 DNA is TGTGCCAGCAGTTACAGTACGGGGGAAAAACTGTTTTTT.

V usage is TRBV20-1 and J usage is TRBJ1-1; D remains unclear. Germline assignment: CDR1 DFQATT and CDR2 SNEGSKA (reference sequence). The germline V and J ends were trimmed by 6 bases and 7 bases, with 12 bases remaining between them. The CDR3 extends over 11 amino acids. CDR3 nucleotides: TGCAGTGCCAGGCCGTTTGATGAAGCTTTCTTT. This codes for CSARPFDEAFF.

The chain has TRBV30 and TRBJ2-5; TRBD2 agrees at 8 bases. The V segment lost 2 bases and the J segment 4 bases; nucleotides outside the gene matches: 3. Germline V gene sequence: CDR1 GTSNPN, CDR2 SVGIG (reference sequence). This CDR3 spans 13 amino acids. The CDR3 DNA sequence: TGTGCCTGGAGTTCCGCGGGGGGAGAGACCCAGTACTTC. Its protein product is CAWSSAGGETQYF.

V usage is TRBV9 and J usage is TRBJ2-1; a possible D gene is TRBD2 (6 bases). The V end lost 4 bases, the J end lost 8 bases, and 13 bases lay between the germline ends. This CDR3 is 13 amino acids long. Germline V lookup: CDR1 SGDLS, CDR2 YYNGEE. CDR3 DNA: TGTGCCAGCAGCCCGACCTGGGAGGATGAGCAGTTCTTC. It codes for CASSPTWEDEQFF.

V is TRBV5-6 and J is TRBJ1-1; 7 nucleotides line up with TRBD1. The CDR3 extends over 15 amino acids. V lost 0 bases to trimming and J lost 1 base; unmatched junction nucleotides: 3. Germline-derived CDR1 and CDR2 are SGHDT and YYEEEE. The chain's CDR3 is CASSLARQGNTEAFF. For the CDR3, the DNA is TGTGCCAGCAGCTTGGCGAGACAGGGGAACACTGAAGCTTTCTTT.

CDR3 nucleotide sequence: TGTGCCAGCAGCGAGGGGGCAGGAACCATGAACACTGAAGCTTTCTTT. Amino acid sequence: CASSEGAGTMNTEAFF. This chain joins TRBV2 and TRBJ1-1; 7 bases match TRBD1. The CDR3 has 16 residues. The germline V gene encodes CDR1 SNHLY and CDR2 FYNNEI. The J segment lost 0 bases and the V segment lost 6 bases, leaving 10 bases of the junction unmatched. Complete variable domain (other parts from reference TRBV2 and TRBJ1-1): EPEVTQTPSHQVTQMGQEVILRCVPISNHLYFYWYRQILGQKVEFLVSFYNNEISEKSEIFDDQFSVERPDGSNFTLKIRSTKLEDSAMYFCASSEGAGTMNTEAFFGQGTRLTVV.

The J gene is TRBJ2-2, the V gene TRBV30, with TRBD2 as a possible D gene (6 bases). This CDR3 spans 12 amino acids. Germline CDR1 GTSNPN, CDR2 SVGIG (reference sequence). V shed 3 bases and J shed 4 bases, with 6 bases lying between them. In nucleotides, the CDR3 is TGTGCCTGGAGCGGGGGCACCGGGGAGCTGTTTTTT. Amino acids: CAWSGGTGELFF.

The CDR3 nucleotides read TGTGCCAGCAGCCCAGGGGGTGGCAATCAGCCCCAGCATTTT. This sequence encodes CASSPGGGNQPQHF. This chain joins TRBV28 and TRBJ1-5; TRBD1 agrees at 7 bases. The V gene end was trimmed by 6 bases and the J gene end by 2 bases; junction bases not matched to a gene: 4. CDR1 and CDR2 (germline): MDHEN, SYDVKM. CDR3 length equals 14 residues.

The chain employs TRBV11-3 and TRBJ2-7, with 9 nucleotides matching TRBD1. The CDR3 spans 15 residues. Unmatched junction bases numbered 3, after V lost 3 bases and J lost 0 bases. Looked up from germline, CDR1 is SGHNT and CDR2 is YENEEA. The DNA for the CDR3 is TGTGCCAGCAGCTTTGACAGGGGGAGCTCCTACGAGCAGTACTTC. Protein product: CASSFDRGSSYEQYF.